This entry lists 16 T cell receptor beta chains sequenced from one sample in a study of CXCR3-negative and CXCR3-positive naive CD8 T cells. UMI labels and 5' RACE were used to prepare the TRB cDNA libraries. TCRdb reprocessed the 5' RACE reads and stores each CDR3 protein as one record, lacking DNA. Its table records around 3,900 distinct CDR3 sequences. Sequenced: naive CXCR3- CD8+ T cells from blood. Subset meaning: CD45RO-CCR7+CD27+CD95- naive CD8+ T cells lacking CXCR3 (TNR3-). These TCRs come from a human donor in good health. Some clones in this sample may be carry-over from other donors' samples.

By frequency, this clonotype registers medium-sized. This sequence joins TRBV29-1 and TRBJ1-1; TCRdb's D call, TRBD1, is unchecked because there is no DNA. CDR3 length equals 14 residues. CDR1 and CDR2 (germline): SQVTM, ANQGSEA. The CDR3 reads CSVEKTGIHTEAFF.

J is TRBJ2-5 and V is TRBV29-1; TCRdb's D gene call, TRBD1, goes unchecked for lack of DNA. The CDR3 has 15 residues. Germline lookup yields CDR1 SQVTM and CDR2 ANQGSEA. The chain's CDR3 is CSVVEGQGPQETQYF.

According to its frequency, this clonotype is medium-sized (0.01 to 0.1%). V is TRBV5-1 and J is TRBJ2-1; TCRdb's D call, TRBD2, is unchecked because there is no DNA. Germline CDR1 SGHRS, CDR2 YFSETQ. The CDR3 runs to 14 residues. The CDR3: CASSSPSGNNEQFF.

This clonotype is identified as medium-sized from frequency. The chain joins TRBV19 to TRBJ1-1. This CDR3 is 12 amino acids long. CDR1 and CDR2 (germline): LNHDA, SQIVND (reference sequence). The CDR3 sequence: CASRPGGTEAFF.

This clonotype is deemed medium-sized (0.01 to 0.1%) by its frequency. This rearrangement joins TRBV6-5 to TRBJ2-3; TCRdb picks TRBD2, but there is no DNA to check that call. The germline V gene encodes CDR1 MNHEY and CDR2 SVGAGI. There are 17 residues in the CDR3. The CDR3 sequence: CASSPGTSGRVPDTQYF.

This clonotype is called medium-sized based on its frequency. The chain employs TRBV6-1 and TRBJ2-1; with no DNA, the TCRdb D assignment of TRBD1 cannot be verified. The CDR3 totals 15 residues. The V gene's germline CDR1 is MNHNS and CDR2 SASEGT. CDR3 sequence: CASSDEGVSYNEQFF.

CDR3: CASSVGYEQYF. The chain uses TRBV6-6 and TRBJ2-7. The CDR3 sequence is 11 residues long. Germline-derived CDR1 and CDR2 are MNHNY and SVGAGI (reference sequence).

In terms of frequency, this clonotype is medium-sized. This chain uses TRBV29-1 with TRBJ1-2. CDR1 and CDR2 (germline): SQVTM, ANQGSEA. The CDR3 is made up of 13 amino acids. The CDR3 protein is CSVDTDYNYGYTF.

This chain uses TRBV6-5 with TRBJ2-7; the D call of TRBD1 rests on TCRdb alone, since no DNA is present to check it. This CDR3 spans 13 amino acids. Germline CDR1 reads MNHEY; CDR2 reads SVGAGI. The CDR3 sequence is CASSRGTGYEQYF.

The J gene is TRBJ2-6, the V gene TRBV7-9. The CDR3 covers 16 residues. Germline V lookup: CDR1 SEHNR, CDR2 FQNEAQ (reference sequence). The CDR3 region is CASSLRQPSGANVLTF.

This chain connects TRBV29-1 to TRBJ2-1; checking the TCRdb D call of TRBD2 is not possible without DNA. In germline, CDR1 is SQVTM, CDR2 ANQGSEA. This CDR3 spans 17 amino acids. CDR3 protein: CSVDGLAGGSRYNEQFF.

This clonotype is labeled medium-sized based on frequency. The chain employs TRBV4-2 and TRBJ2-7; TCRdb selects TRBD2, and the lack of DNA leaves this call unchecked. The CDR3 is made up of 15 amino acids. The germline CDR1 and CDR2 sequences are LGHNA and YNFKEQ. CDR3 sequence: CASSQRLAVSYEQYF.

Its frequency marks this clonotype as medium-sized (0.01 to 0.1%). The J gene is TRBJ1-2, the V gene TRBV29-1; checking the TCRdb D call of TRBD1 is not possible without DNA. Germline lookup yields CDR1 SQVTM and CDR2 ANQGSEA. The CDR3 is made up of 13 amino acids. CDR3 sequence: CSVELGVDYGYTF. The variable domain in full, completed from reference TRBV29-1 and TRBJ1-2, reads SAVISQKPSRDICQRGTSLTIQCQVDSQVTMMFWYRQQPGQSLTLIATANQGSEATYESGFVIDKFPISRPNLTFSTLTVSNMSPEDSSIYLCSVELGVDYGYTFGSGTRLTVV.

The chain couples TRBV20-1 to TRBJ2-2; TCRdb picks TRBD2, but there is no DNA to check that call. The CDR3 has 17 amino acids. CDR1 and CDR2 from the germline V gene are DFQATT and SNEGSKA (reference sequence). The CDR3 reads CSARDSGLAANTGELFF.

This clonotype is medium-sized (0.01 to 0.1%) by frequency. This sequence joins TRBV20-1 and TRBJ2-3. Looked up from germline, CDR1 is DFQATT and CDR2 is SNEGSKA (reference sequence). The CDR3 is 17 amino acids. The CDR3: CSARDLSGPTSTDTQYF.

This chain uses TRBV29-1 with TRBJ2-3. Germline assignment: CDR1 SQVTM and CDR2 ANQGSEA. The CDR3 has 13 amino acids. The CDR3 loop is CSVGVGTTDTQYF.